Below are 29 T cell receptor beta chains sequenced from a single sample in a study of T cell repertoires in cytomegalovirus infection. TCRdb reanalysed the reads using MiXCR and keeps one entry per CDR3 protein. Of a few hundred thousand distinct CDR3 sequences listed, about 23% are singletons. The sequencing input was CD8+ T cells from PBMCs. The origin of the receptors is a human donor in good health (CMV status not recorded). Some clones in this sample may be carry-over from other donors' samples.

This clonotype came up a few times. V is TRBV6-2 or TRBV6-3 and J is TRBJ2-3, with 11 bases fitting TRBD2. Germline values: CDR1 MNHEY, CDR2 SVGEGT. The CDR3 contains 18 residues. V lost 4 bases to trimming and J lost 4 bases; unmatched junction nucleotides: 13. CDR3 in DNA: TGTGCCAGCAGTTCTCTTCCCTTTAGCGGGGGGGGAGCAGATACGCAGTATTTT. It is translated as CASSSLPFSGGGADTQYF.

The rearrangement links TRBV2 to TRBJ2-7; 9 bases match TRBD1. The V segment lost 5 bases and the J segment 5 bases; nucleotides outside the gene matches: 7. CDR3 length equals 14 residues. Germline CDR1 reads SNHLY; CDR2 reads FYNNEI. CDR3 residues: CASSPGQGPHEQYF. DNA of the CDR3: TGTGCCAGCAGTCCGGGACAGGGTCCCCACGAGCAGTACTTC.

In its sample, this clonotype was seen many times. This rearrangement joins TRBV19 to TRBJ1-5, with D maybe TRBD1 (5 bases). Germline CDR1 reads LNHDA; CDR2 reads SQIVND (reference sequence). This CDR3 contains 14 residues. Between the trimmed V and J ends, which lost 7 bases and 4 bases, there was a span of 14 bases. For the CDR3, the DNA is TGTGCCAGTACGTTGGGGGGAGGAAATCAGCCCCAGCATTTT. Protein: CASTLGGGNQPQHF.

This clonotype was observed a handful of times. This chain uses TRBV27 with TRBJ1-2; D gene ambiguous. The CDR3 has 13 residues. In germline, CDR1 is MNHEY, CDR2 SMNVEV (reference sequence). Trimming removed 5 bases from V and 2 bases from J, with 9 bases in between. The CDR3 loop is CASSETPNYGYTF. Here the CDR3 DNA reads TGTGCCAGCAGTGAGACACCCAACTATGGCTACACCTTC.

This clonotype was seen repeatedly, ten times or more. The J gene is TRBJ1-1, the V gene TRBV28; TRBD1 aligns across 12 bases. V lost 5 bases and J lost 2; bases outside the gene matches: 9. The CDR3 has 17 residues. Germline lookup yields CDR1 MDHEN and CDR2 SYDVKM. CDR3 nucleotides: TGTGCCAGCAGTCCCGCGGGACAGGGGGCAATCAACACTGAAGCTTTCTTT. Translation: CASSPAGQGAINTEAFF. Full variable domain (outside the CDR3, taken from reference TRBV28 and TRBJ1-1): DVKVTQSSRYLVKRTGEKVFLECVQDMDHENMFWYRQDPGLGLRLIYFSYDVKMKEKGDIPEGYSVSREKKERFSLILESASTNQTSMYLCASSPAGQGAINTEAFFGQGTRLTVV.

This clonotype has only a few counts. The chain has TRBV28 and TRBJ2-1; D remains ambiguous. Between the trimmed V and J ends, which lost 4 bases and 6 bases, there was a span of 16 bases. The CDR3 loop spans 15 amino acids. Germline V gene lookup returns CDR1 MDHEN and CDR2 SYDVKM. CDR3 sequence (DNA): TGTGCCAGCAGTTCCTCTGACTCGCCTGCCAATGAGCAGTTCTTC. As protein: CASSSSDSPANEQFF.

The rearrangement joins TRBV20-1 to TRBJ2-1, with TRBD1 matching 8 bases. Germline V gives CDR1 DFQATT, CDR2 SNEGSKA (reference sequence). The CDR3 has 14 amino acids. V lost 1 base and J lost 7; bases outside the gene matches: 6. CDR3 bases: TGCAGTGCTAGAGTTTCCAGGGGGCAGAATGAGCAGTTCTTC. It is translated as CSARVSRGQNEQFF.

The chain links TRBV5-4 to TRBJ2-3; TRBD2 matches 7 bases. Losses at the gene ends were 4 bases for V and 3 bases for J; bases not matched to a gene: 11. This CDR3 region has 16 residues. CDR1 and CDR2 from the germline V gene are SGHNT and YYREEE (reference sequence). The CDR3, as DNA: TGTGCCAGCAGCCCGGCGGGCGGGGGTGGTACAGATACGCAGTATTTT. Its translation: CASSPAGGGGTDTQYF.

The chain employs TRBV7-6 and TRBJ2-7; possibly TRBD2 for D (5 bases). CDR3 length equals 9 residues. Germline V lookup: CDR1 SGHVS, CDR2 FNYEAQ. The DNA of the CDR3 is TGTCCTCAGCAGCTAGCGCAGTACTTC. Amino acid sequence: CPQQLAQYF.

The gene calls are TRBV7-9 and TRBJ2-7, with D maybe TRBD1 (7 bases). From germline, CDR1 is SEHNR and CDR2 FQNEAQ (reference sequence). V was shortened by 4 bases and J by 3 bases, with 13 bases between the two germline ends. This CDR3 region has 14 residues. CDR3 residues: CASSSRQGLYEQYF. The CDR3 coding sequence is TGTGCCAGCAGCTCCAGACAGGGACTCTACGAGCAGTACTTC.

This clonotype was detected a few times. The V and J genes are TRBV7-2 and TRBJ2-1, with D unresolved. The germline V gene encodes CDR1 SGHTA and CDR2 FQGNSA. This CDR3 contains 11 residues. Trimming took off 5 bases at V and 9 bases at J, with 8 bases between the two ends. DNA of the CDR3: TGTGCCAGCAGCCCGTTGCTTGAGCAGTTCTTC. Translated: CASSPLLEQFF.

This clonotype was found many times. The CDR3 sequence: CASTRGTGGEDTQYF. DNA of the CDR3: TGTGCCAGCACTAGGGGGACAGGGGGCGAAGATACGCAGTATTTT. The chain carries TRBV28 and TRBJ2-3; 12 nucleotides line up with TRBD1. Germline V gene data show CDR1 as MDHEN and CDR2 as SYDVKM. This CDR3 comprises 15 residues. Trimming cost V 7 bases and J 5 bases; bases outside gene matches: 7.

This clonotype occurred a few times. The CDR3 protein is CASSPGANQPQHF. The CDR3 region has the DNA TGTGCCAGCAGCCCAGGAGCGAATCAGCCCCAGCATTTT. The chain uses TRBV6-5 and TRBJ1-5, with unresolved D. This CDR3 is built from 13 residues. The V end lost 6 bases, the J end lost 4 bases, and 10 bases lay between the germline ends. In germline, CDR1 is MNHEY, CDR2 SVGAGI.

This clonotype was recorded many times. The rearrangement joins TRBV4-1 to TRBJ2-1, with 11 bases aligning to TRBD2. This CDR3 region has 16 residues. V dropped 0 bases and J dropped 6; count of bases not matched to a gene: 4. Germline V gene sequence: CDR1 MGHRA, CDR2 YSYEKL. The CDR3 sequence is CASSQEPSGGFNEQFF. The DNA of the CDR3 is TGCGCCAGCAGCCAAGAACCTAGCGGGGGGTTCAATGAGCAGTTCTTC.

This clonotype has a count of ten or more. CDR3 coding DNA: TGTGCCAGCAGTTCGGACGAAACAGGGAGCTCCTACAATGAGCAGTTCTTC. It encodes CASSSDETGSSYNEQFF. This chain joins TRBV27 and TRBJ2-1; maybe TRBD1 (6 bases). V gave up 4 bases and J gave up 0 bases, with 16 bases separating them. This CDR3 region has 17 residues. Germline CDR1 is MNHEY and CDR2 is SMNVEV (reference sequence).

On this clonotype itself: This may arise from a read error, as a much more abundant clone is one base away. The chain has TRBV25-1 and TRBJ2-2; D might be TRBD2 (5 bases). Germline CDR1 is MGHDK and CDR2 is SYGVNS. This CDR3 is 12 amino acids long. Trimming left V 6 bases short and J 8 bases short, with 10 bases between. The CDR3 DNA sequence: TGTGCCAGCAGAGCGGCCCTTGGGGAGCTGTTTTTT. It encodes CASRAALGELFF. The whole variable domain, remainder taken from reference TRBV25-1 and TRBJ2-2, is EADIYQTPRYLVIGTGKKITLECSQTMGHDKMYWYQQDPGMELHLIHYSYGVNSTEKGDLSSESTVSRIRTEHFPLTLESARPSHTSQYLCASRAALGELFFGEGSRLTVL.

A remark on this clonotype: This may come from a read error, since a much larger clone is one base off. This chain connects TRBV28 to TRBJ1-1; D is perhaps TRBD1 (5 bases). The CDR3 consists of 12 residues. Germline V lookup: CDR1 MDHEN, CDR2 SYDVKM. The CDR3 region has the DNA TGTGCCAGCAAAGAGGGGAACACTGAAACTTTCTTT. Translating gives CASKEGNTETFF.

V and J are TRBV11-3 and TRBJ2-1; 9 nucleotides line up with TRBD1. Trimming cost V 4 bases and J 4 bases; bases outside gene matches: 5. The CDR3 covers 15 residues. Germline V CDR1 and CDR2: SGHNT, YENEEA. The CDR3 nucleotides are TGTGCCAGCAGCTCGCGGGACAGGGAATACAATGAGCAGTTCTTC. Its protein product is CASSSRDREYNEQFF.

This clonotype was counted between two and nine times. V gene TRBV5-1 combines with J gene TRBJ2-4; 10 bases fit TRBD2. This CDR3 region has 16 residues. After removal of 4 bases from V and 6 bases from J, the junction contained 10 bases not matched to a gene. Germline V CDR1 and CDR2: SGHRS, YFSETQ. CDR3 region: CASSPPAGGPGNIQYF. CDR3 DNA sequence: TGCGCCAGCAGCCCCCCAGCGGGGGGGCCAGGAAACATTCAGTACTTC.

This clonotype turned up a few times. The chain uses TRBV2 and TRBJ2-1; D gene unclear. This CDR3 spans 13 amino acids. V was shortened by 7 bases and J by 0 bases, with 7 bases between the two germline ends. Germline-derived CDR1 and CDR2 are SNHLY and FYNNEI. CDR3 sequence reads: CASIVSSYNEQFF. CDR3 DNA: TGTGCCAGCATTGTCAGCTCCTACAATGAGCAGTTCTTC.

The CDR3 loop reads CASSFSDRGGNYGYTF. The CDR3 coding sequence is TGTGCCAGCAGTTTTTCGGACAGGGGGGGGAACTATGGCTACACCTTC. J is TRBJ1-2 and V is TRBV12-3 or TRBV12-4; TRBD1 agrees at 10 bases. The CDR3 is made up of 16 amino acids. With V trimmed by 3 bases and J by 2 bases, 6 bases remained unmatched.

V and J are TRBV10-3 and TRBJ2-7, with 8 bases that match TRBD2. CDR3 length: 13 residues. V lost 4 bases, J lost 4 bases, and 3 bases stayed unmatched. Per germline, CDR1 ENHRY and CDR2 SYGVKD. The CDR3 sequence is CAISASGGYEQYF. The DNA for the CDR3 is TGTGCCATCAGTGCAAGCGGGGGATACGAGCAGTACTTC.

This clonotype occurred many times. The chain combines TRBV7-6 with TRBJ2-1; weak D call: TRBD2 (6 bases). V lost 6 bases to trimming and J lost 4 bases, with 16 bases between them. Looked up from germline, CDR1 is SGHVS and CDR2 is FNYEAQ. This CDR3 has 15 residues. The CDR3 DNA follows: TGTGCCAGCAGTGCTGAGCGGGTCCTATACAATGAGCAGTTCTTC. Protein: CASSAERVLYNEQFF.

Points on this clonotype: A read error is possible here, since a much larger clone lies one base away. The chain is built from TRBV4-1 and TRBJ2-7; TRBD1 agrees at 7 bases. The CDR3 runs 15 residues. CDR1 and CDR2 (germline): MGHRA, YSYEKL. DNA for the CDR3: TGCGCCAGCAGCCAGGCCGGGACAGCCGCCTACGAGCTGTACTTC. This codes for CASSQAGTAAYELYF.

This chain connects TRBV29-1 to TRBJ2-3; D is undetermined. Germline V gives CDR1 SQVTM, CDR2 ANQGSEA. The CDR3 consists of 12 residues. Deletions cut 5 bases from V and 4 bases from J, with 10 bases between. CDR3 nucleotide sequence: TGCAGCGTTCCCCTTCGGGCAGATACGCAGTATTTT. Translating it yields CSVPLRADTQYF.

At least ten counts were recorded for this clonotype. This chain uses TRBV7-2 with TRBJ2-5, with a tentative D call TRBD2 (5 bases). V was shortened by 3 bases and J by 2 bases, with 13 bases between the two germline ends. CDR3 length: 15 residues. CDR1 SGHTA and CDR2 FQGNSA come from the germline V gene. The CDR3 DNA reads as TGTGCCAGCAGCTTCGTAGCGCAGGATCAAGAGACCCAGTACTTC. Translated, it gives CASSFVAQDQETQYF.

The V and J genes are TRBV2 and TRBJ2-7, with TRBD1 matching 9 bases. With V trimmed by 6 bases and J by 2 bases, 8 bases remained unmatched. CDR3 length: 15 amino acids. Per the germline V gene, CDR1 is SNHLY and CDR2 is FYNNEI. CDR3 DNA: TGTGCCAGCAGGATCGGACAGGGGACCACCTACGAGCAGTACTTC. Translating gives CASRIGQGTTYEQYF.

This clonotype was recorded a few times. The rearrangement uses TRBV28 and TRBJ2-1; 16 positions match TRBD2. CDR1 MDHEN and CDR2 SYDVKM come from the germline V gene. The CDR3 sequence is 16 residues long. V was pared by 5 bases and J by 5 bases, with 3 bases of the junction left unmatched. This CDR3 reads CASSMGTSGGDNEQFF. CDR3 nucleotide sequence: TGTGCCAGCAGTATGGGGACTAGCGGGGGGGACAATGAGCAGTTCTTC.

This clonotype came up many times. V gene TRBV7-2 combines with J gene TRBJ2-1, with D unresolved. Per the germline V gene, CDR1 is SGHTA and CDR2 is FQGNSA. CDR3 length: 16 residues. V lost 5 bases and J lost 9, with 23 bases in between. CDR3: CASSPPDQDQWGEQFF. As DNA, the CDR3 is TGTGCCAGCAGCCCGCCTGACCAAGACCAGTGGGGTGAGCAGTTCTTC.